Given below is one T cell receptor beta chain in context. Its antigen is not yet known. No base-level quality is on record; no much larger clone is a single base apart. These data belong to a study of blood T cell repertoires in COVID-19 (dated by TCRdb to 2019 to 2021). As for the study more broadly: Collaborator samples came from the United States, Italy and Spain and covered acute and convalescent phases of COVID-19. The material from the prospective study consisted of cDNA or gDNA derived from T cells, B-cell-depleted T cells, or PBMCs. The dataset comprised deeply sampled blood TCRbeta repertoires from subjects exposed to, actively infected with, or recovered from COVID-19. The repertoires were released in a freely available public database intended as a resource for research on the immune response to SARS-CoV-2. The samples were drawn from two sources: the first 160 participants of the ongoing ImmuneRACE study, and over 1,000 subjects contributed by 6 global collaborators. Nearly every sample came with metadata listing a de-identified subject ID, COVID-19 status, age in years and sex. Where available, HLA class I and class II types were taken from metadata supplied by the sample provider and were not determined by assay-based typing. Broader findings and caveats from the paper: The quantity of clinical and demographic metadata differed by source and by participant and was supplied without curation.

Another Seattle source contributed samples from volunteer blood donors who had recovered from COVID-19. The collaborating institutions used their own protocols to collect whole blood in K2EDTA tubes. For TCRbeta analysis, collaborators shipped samples as frozen whole blood, isolated PBMCs, or DNA extracted from either of those sample types. TCRbeta CDR3 regions were amplified from genomic DNA by means of the immunoSEQ Assay, a bias-controlled multiplex PCR. The original methods were these. The number of nucleated cells in each sample was estimated by amplification of reference gene primers within the assay. To quantify the absolute abundance of each unique TCRbeta CDR3 rearrangement, sequence reads were collapsed and filtered. Productive Simpson clonality was computed per sample as the square root of Simpson's diversity index over productive rearrangements. This immuneACCESS table, as held by TCRdb, lists in-frame sequences with V and J called but not all clones. Of the missing ones, under half trace to an unresolved V gene in checked studies; the others have no known cause. That table gives V, J and clone size, and the DNA gave D and trimming. The sample table lists around 170,000 clones, over 80% of them with a count of one. 13% of the sample lies in the top ten.

At the junction V is shortened by 6 bases and J by 5 bases, with 10 bases in between. Looking up the germline V gene yields CDR1 MDHEN and CDR2 SYDVKM. The cysteine opens and the phenylalanine closes a CDR3 of 13 amino acids. The entry retains the CDR3 DNA only, 39 bases that are in frame from base 1. This chain is built from TRBV28 and TRBJ2-2; tentative D gene TRBD2, with 6 bases matching. The source material was peripheral blood. This sequence was found in a man in his 70s who had recovered from COVID-19. For the CDR3, the sequence is CASRREQTGELFF. At the DNA level, the sequence is TGTGCCAGCAGGCGGGAACAGACCGGGGAGCTGTTTTTT. Full variable domain (CDR3 extended with the reference TRBV28 and TRBJ2-2 proteins): DVKVTQSSRYLVKRTGEKVFLECVQDMDHENMFWYRQDPGLGLRLIYFSYDVKMKEKGDIPEGYSVSREKKERFSLILESASTNQTSMYLCASRREQTGELFFGEGSRLTVL.